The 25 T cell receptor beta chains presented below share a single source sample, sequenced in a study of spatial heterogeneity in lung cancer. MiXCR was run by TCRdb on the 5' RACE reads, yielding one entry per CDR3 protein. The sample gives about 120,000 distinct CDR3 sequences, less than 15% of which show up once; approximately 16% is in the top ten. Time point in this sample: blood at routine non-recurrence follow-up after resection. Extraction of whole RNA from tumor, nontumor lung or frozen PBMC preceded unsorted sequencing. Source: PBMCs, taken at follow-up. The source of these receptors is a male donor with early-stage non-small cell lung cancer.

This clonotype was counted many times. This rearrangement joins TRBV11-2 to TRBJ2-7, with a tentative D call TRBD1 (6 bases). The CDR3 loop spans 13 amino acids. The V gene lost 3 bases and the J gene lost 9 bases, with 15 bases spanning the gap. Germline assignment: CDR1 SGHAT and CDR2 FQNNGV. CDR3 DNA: TGTGCCAGCAGCTTTAACCGGGACATCTTGCAGTACTTC. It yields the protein CASSFNRDILQYF.

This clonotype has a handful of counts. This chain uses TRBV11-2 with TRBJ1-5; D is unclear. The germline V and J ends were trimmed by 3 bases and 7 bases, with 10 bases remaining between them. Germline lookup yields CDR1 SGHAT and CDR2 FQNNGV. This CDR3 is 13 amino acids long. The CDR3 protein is CASSFGQGQPQHF. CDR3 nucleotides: TGTGCCAGCAGCTTCGGGCAAGGGCAGCCCCAGCATTTT.

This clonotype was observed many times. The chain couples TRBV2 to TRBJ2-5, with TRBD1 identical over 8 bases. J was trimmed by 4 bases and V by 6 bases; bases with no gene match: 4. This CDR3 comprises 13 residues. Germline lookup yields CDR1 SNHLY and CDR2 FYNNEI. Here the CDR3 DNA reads TGTGCCAGCAGAGTACAGGGGGGAGAGACCCAGTACTTC. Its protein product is CASRVQGGETQYF.

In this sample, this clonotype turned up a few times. CDR3 amino acids: CATSAWGGMKQFF. CDR3 in DNA: TGTGCCACCAGTGCTTGGGGGGGGATGAAGCAGTTCTTC. V usage is TRBV24-1 and J usage is TRBJ2-1, with TRBD2 matching 7 bases. CDR1 is KGHDR, CDR2 SFDVKD, per germline. After removal of 5 bases from V and 11 bases from J, the junction contained 8 bases not matched to a gene. CDR3 length: 13 amino acids.

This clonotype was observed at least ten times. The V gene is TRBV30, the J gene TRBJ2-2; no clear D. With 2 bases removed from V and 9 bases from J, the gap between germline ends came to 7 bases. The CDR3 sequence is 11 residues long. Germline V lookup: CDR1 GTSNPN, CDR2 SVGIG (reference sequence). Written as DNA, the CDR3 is TGTGCCTGGAGTCTTTACCGGGAGCTGTTTTTT. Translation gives CAWSLYRELFF.

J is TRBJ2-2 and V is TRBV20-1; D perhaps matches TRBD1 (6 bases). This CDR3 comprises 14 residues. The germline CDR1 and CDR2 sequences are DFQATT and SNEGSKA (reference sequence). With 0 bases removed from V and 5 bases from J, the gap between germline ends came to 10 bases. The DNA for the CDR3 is TGCAGTGCTAGAGATCAGGGGTCGACCGGGGAGCTGTTTTTT. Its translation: CSARDQGSTGELFF.

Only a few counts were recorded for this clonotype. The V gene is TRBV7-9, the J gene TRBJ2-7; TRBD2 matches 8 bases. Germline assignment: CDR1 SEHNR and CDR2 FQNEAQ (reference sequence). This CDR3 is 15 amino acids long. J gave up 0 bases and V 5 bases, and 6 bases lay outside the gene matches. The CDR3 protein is CASSGERGLSYEQYF. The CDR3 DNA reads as TGTGCCAGCAGCGGGGAGCGGGGGCTCTCCTACGAGCAGTACTTC.

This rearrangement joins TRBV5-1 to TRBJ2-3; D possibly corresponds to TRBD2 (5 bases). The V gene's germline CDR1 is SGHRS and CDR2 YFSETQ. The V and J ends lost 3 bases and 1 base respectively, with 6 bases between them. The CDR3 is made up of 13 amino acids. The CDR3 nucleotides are TGCGCCAGCAGCTCGAGGGGCACAGATACGCAGTATTTT. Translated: CASSSRGTDTQYF.

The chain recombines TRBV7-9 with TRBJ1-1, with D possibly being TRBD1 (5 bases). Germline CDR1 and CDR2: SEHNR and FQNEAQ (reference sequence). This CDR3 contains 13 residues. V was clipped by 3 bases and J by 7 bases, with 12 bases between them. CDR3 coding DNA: TGTGCCAGCAGCTTCCCTGGGGGGAATGAAGCTTTCTTT. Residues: CASSFPGGNEAFF.

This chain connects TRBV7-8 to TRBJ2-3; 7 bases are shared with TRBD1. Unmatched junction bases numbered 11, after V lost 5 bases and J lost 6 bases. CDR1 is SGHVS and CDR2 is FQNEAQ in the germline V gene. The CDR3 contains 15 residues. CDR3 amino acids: CASSPRDSGRDTQYF. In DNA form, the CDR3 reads TGTGCCAGCAGCCCCCGGGACAGCGGCAGGGATACGCAGTATTTT.

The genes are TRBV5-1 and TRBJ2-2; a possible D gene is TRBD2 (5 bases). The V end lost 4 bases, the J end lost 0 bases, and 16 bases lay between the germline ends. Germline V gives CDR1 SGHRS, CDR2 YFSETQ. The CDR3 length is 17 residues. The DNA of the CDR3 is TGCGCCAGCAGCCCCCGGATGCGGGCCGCGAACACCGGGGAGCTGTTTTTT. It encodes CASSPRMRAANTGELFF.

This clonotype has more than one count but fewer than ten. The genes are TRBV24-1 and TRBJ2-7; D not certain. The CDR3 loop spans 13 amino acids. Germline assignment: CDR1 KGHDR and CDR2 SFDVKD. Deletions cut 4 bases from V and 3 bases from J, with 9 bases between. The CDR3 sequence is CATSDPPHYEQYF. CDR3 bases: TGTGCCACCAGTGACCCGCCCCACTACGAGCAGTACTTC.

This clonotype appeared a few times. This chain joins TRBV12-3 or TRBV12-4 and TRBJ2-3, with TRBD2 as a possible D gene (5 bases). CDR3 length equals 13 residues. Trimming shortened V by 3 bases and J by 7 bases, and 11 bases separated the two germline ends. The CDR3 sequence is CASSFGGTYTQYF. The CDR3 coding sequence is TGTGCCAGCAGTTTCGGAGGCACTTATACGCAGTATTTT.

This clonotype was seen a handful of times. The CDR3 bases are TGTGCCAGCAGTCACGGACAGCTCACTGAAGCTTTCTTT. Translation gives CASSHGQLTEAFF. The rearrangement joins TRBV12-3 or TRBV12-4 to TRBJ1-1; D is perhaps TRBD1 (6 bases). This CDR3 contains 13 residues. V was trimmed by 5 bases and J by 4 bases, leaving 11 bases between them.

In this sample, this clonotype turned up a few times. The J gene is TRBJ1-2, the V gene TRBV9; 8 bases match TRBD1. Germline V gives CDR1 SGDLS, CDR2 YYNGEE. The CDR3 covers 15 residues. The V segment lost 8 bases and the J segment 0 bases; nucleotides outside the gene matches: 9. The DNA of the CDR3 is TGTGCCAGTTCGGATCCGGGACAGGCTAACTATGGCTACACCTTC. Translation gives CASSDPGQANYGYTF.

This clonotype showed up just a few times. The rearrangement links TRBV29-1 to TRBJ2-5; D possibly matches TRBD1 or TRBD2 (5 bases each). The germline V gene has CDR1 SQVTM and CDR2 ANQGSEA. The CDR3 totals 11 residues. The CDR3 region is CSAVRGETQYF. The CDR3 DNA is TGCAGTGCTGTCCGGGGCGAGACCCAGTACTTC.

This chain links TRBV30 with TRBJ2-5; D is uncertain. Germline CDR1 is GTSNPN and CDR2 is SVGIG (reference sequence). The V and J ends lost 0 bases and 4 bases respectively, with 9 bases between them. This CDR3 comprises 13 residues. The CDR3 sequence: CAWSVRVRETQYF. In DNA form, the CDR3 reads TGTGCCTGGAGTGTACGGGTGAGAGAGACCCAGTACTTC.

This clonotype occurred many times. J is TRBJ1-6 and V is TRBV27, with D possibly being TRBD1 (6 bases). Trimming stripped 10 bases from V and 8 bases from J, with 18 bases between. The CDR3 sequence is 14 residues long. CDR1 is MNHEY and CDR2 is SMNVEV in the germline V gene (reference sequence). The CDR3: CATSFQGTHSPLHF. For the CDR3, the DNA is TGTGCCACGTCCTTTCAGGGGACCCATTCACCCCTCCACTTT.

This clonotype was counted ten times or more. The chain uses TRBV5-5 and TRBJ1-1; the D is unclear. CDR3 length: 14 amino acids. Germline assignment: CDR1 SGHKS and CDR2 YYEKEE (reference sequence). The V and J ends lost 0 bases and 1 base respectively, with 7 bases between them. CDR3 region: CASSLALENTEAFF. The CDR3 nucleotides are TGTGCCAGCAGCTTGGCACTCGAGAACACTGAAGCTTTCTTT. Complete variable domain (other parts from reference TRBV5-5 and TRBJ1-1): DAGVTQSPTHLIKTRGQQVTLRCSPISGHKSVSWYQQVLGQGPQFIFQYYEKEERGRGNFPDRFSARQFPNYSSELNVNALLLGDSALYLCASSLALENTEAFFGQGTRLTVV.

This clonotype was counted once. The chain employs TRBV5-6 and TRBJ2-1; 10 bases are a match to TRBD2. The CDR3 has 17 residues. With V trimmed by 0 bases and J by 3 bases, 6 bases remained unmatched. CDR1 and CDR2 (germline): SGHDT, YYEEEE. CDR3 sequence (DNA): TGTGCCAGCAGCTTGGCGCTAGCGGGGGTTAACTACAATGAGCAGTTCTTC. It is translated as CASSLALAGVNYNEQFF. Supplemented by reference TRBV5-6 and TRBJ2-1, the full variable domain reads DAGVTQSPTHLIKTRGQQVTLRCSPKSGHDTVSWYQQALGQGPQFIFQYYEEEERQRGNFPDRFSGHQFPNYSSELNVNALLLGDSALYLCASSLALAGVNYNEQFFGPGTRLTVL.

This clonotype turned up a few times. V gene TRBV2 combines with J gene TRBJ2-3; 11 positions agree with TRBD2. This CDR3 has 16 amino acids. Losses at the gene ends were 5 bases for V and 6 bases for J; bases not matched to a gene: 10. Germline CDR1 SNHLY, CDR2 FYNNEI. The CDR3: CASSPLAGASSDTQYF. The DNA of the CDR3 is TGTGCCAGCAGTCCACTAGCGGGGGCGTCCTCGGATACGCAGTATTTT.

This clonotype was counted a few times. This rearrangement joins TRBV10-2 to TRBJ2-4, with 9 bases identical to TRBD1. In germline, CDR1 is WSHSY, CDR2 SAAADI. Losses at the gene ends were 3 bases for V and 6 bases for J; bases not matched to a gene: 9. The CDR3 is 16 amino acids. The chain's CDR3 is CASSDPRTGGRNIQYF. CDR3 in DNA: TGCGCCAGCAGTGACCCGCGTACAGGGGGCAGAAACATTCAGTACTTC.

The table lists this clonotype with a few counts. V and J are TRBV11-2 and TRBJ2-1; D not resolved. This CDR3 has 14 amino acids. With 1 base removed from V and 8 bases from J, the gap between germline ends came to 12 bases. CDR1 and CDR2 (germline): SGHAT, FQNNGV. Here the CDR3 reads CASSLGVLGDEQFF. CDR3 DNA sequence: TGTGCCAGCAGCTTAGGTGTTCTGGGCGATGAGCAGTTCTTC. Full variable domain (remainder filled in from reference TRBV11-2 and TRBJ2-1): EAGVAQSPRYKIIEKRQSVAFWCNPISGHATLYWYQQILGQGPKLLIQFQNNGVVDDSQLPKDRFSAERLKGVDSTLKIQPAKLEDSAVYLCASSLGVLGDEQFFGPGTRLTVL.

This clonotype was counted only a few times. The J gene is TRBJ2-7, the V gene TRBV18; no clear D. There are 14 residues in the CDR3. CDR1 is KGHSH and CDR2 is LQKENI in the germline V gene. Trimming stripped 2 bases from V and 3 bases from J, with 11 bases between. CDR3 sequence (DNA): TGTGCCAGCTCACCAAAGGGCAATCTCTACGAGCAGTACTTC. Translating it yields CASSPKGNLYEQYF.

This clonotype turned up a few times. Written as DNA, the CDR3 is TGCAGTGCTGGCAATTGGGACAGGGGTGAGCAGTTCTTC. It encodes CSAGNWDRGEQFF. The chain uses TRBV20-1 and TRBJ2-1; 10 nucleotides align to TRBD1. The CDR3 has 13 residues. The J segment lost 9 bases and the V segment lost 5 bases, leaving 7 bases of the junction unmatched. Germline values: CDR1 DFQATT, CDR2 SNEGSKA (reference sequence).